This TCR beta chain stems from a study of vaccination and CD4 T cells after COVID-19. Study as a whole: With a range of 35 to 161, the median interval from diagnosis to drawing post-COVID samples was 101 days. Study-level points and caveats: For convalescent patients, a median 86.3% of reactive clones surfaced exclusively after vaccination.

Regarding treatment: approximately 9-day PBMC culture with coronavirus spike peptide pools or control peptides (ViraFEST assay). Investigators obtained the unexposed donor's CD4+ T cells before the COVID-19 pandemic (2011-2018). Scientists ran DNA taken from cultured CD4+ T cells through the Oncomine TCR Beta short-read assay for sequencing. MiXCR, run by TCRdb on the PCR reads, gives a single entry per CDR3 protein. The sample yields roughly 7,000 distinct CDR3 sequences, 55% seen once. There are 13 residues in the CDR3. V was trimmed by 5 bases and J by 4 bases, leaving 9 bases between them. Germline CDR1 reads SGHNT; CDR2 reads YENEEA. About this clonotype: Its matching antigen is unknown.

This receptor was identified in a human donor in good health. The sequenced material came from CD4+ T cells from blood, cultured in vitro. V and J are TRBV11-3 and TRBJ1-3, with D uncertain. CDR3 sequence reads: CASSRDVGNTIYF. The CDR3 coding sequence is TGTGCCAGCAGCCGAGACGTCGGAAACACCATATATTTT.